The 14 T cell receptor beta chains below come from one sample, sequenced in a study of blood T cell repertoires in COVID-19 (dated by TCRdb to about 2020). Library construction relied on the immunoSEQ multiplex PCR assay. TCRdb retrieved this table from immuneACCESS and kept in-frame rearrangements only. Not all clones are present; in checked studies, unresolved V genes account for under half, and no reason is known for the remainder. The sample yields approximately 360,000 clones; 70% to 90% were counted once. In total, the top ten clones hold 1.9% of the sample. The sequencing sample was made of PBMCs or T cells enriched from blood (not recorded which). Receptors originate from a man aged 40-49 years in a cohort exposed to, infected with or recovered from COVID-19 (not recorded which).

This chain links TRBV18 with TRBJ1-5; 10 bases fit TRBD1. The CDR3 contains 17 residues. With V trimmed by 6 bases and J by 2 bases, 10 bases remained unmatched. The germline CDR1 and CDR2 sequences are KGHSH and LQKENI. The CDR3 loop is CASSQRAGTGGNQPQHF. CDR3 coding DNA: TGTGCCAGCTCCCAACGAGCCGGGACAGGGGGCAATCAGCCCCAGCATTTT.

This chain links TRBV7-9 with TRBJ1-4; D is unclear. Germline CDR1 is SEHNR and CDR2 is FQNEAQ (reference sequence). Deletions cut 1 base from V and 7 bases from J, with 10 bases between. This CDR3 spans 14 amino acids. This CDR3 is CASSLGGSTEKLFF. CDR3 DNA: TGTGCCAGCAGCTTAGGCGGAAGCACTGAAAAACTGTTTTTT.

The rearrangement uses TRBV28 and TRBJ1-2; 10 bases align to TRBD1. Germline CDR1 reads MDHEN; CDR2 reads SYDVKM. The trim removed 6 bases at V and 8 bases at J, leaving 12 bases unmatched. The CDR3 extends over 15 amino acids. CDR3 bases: TGTGCCAGCAGCGGTAACGACAGGGGGCTAGAAGGCTACACCTTC. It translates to CASSGNDRGLEGYTF.

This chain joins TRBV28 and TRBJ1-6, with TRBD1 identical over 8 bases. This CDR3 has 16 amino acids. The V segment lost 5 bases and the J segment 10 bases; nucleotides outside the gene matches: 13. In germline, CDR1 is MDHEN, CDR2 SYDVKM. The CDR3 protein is CASSPQQTGVQSPLHF. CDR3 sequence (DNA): TGTGCCAGCAGTCCACAACAGACAGGGGTACAGTCACCCCTCCACTTT. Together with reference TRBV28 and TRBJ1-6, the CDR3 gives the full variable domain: DVKVTQSSRYLVKRTGEKVFLECVQDMDHENMFWYRQDPGLGLRLIYFSYDVKMKEKGDIPEGYSVSREKKERFSLILESASTNQTSMYLCASSPQQTGVQSPLHFGNGTRLTVT.

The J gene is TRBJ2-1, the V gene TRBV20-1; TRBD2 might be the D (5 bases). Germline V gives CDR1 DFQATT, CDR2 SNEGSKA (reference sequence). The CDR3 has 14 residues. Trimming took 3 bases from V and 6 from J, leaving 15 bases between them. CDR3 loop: CSASRGSRVNEQFF. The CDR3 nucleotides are TGCAGTGCTAGTCGGGGTAGCCGGGTCAATGAGCAGTTCTTC.

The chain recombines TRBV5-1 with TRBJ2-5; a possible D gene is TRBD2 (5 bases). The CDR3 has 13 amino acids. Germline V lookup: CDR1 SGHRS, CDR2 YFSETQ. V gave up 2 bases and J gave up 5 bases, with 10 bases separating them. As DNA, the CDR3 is TGCGCCAGCAGCTTTTGGGGAGAGGAGACCCAGTACTTC. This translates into CASSFWGEETQYF.

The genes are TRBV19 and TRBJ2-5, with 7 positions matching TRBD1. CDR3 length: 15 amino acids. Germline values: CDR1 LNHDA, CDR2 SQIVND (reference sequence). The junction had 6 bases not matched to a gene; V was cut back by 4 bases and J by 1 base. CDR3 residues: CASSTLQGTQETQYF. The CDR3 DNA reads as TGTGCCAGTAGTACATTACAGGGGACCCAAGAGACCCAGTACTTC.

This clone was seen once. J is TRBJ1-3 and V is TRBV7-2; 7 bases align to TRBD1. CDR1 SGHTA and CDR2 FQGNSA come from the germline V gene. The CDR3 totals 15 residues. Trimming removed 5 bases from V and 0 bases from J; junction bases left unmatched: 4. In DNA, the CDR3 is TGTGCCAGCAGCAAGGACAGGAACTCTGGAAACACCATATATTTT. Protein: CASSKDRNSGNTIYF. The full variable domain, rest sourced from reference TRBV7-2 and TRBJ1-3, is GAGVSQSPSNKVTEKGKDVELRCDPISGHTALYWYRQSLGQGLEFLIYFQGNSAPDKSGLPSDRFSAERTGGSVSTLTIQRTQQEDSAVYLCASSKDRNSGNTIYFGEGSWLTVV.

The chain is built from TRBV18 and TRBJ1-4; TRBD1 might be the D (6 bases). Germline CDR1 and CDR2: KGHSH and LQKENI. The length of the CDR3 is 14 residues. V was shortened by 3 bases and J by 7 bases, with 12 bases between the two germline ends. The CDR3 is CASSPRQESEKLFF. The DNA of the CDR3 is TGTGCCAGCTCACCTAGACAGGAGAGTGAAAAACTGTTTTTT.

CDR3: CASSEDRGRSEKLFF. CDR3 bases: TGTGCCAGCAGTGAAGACAGGGGGCGTAGTGAAAAACTGTTTTTT. This chain uses TRBV6-1 with TRBJ1-4; 9 positions match TRBD1. The CDR3 is made up of 15 amino acids. V lost 1 base to trimming and J lost 7 bases; unmatched junction nucleotides: 4. Germline V lookup: CDR1 MNHNS, CDR2 SASEGT.

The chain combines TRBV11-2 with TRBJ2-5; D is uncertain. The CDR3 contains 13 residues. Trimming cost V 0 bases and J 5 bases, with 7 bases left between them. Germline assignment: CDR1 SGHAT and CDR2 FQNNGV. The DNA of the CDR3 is TGTGCCAGCAGCTTAGATGGAGCCGAGACCCAGTACTTC. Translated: CASSLDGAETQYF.

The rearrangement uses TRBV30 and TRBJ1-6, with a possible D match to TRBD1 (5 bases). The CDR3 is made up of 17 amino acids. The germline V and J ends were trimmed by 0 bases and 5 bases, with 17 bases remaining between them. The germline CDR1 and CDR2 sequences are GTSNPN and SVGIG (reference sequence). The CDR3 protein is CAWSVKRQGPNNSPLHF. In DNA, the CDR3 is TGTGCCTGGAGTGTCAAAAGGCAGGGTCCGAATAATTCACCCCTCCACTTT.

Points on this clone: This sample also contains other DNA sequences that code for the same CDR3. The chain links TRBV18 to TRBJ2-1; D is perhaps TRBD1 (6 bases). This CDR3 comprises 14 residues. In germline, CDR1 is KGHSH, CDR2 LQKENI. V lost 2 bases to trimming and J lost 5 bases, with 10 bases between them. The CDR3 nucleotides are TGTGCCAGCTCACCAGGACAGTTTGACAATGAGCAGTTCTTC. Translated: CASSPGQFDNEQFF.

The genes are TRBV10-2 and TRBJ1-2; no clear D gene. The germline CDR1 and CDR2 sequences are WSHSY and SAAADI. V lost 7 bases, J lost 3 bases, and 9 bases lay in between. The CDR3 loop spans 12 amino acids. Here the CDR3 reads CASKRYDYGYTF. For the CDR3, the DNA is TGCGCCAGCAAGAGGTACGACTATGGCTACACCTTC.